These 3 T cell receptor beta chains originate from one sample sequenced in a study of neurological immune-mediated disorders (dated by TCRdb to between 2017 and 2020). Library method: 5' RACE. The sample was run on an Illumina HiSeq 2500. TCRdb reprocessing: public reads trimmed at Q25 with fastp, clones called with MiXCR, in-frame beta chains kept. Rows matching on CDR3 protein sequence are summarized as one entry with the most common DNA and genes. Within this sample are approximately 86,000 distinct CDR3 sequences, with 2.6% of them counted one time only. The ten largest clones add up to over 0.95% of the sample. Sequenced material: PBMCs. These receptors were obtained from a woman in her 30s with multiple sclerosis.

Many counts were recorded for this clonotype. V is TRBV6-5 and J is TRBJ1-1; D is unclear. From germline, CDR1 is MNHEY and CDR2 SVGAGI. This CDR3 is 13 amino acids long. Between the trimmed V and J ends, which lost 4 bases and 7 bases, there was a span of 13 bases. CDR3 residues: CASSFFGSDEAFF. The CDR3 DNA reads TGTGCCAGCAGTTTTTTCGGGTCAGATGAAGCTTTCTTT.

Ten or more counts support this clonotype. The chain is built from TRBV20-1 and TRBJ2-6; D assignment may be TRBD1 or TRBD2 (7 bases each). The germline gives CDR1 DFQATT, CDR2 SNEGSKA (reference sequence). The CDR3 loop spans 17 amino acids. V was trimmed by 2 bases and J by 1 base, leaving 15 bases between them. The CDR3 sequence: CSARFRGRESGANVLTF. CDR3 sequence (DNA): TGCAGTGCTAGATTCAGGGGGAGGGAGTCTGGGGCCAACGTCCTGACTTTC.

This clonotype was detected many times. The chain is built from TRBV5-1 and TRBJ2-1, with TRBD2 matching 11 bases. The germline CDR1 and CDR2 sequences are SGHRS and YFSETQ. The CDR3 runs 18 residues. The ends lost 4 bases at V and 0 bases at J; junction bases unmatched: 9. CDR3 coding DNA: TGCGCCAGCAGCCCCATAGCGGGAGGGCCTGTCTCCTACAATGAGCAGTTCTTC. Translation gives CASSPIAGGPVSYNEQFF. Combining the CDR3 with reference TRBV5-1 and TRBJ2-1 gives the whole variable domain KAGVTQTPRYLIKTRGQQVTLSCSPISGHRSVSWYQQTPGQGLQFLFEYFSETQRNKGNFPGRFSGRQFSNSRSEMNVSTLELGDSALYLCASSPIAGGPVSYNEQFFGPGTRLTVL.